The next 8 T cell receptor beta chains were all read from a single sample in a study of blood T cells in healthy people across ages. The second PCR ran about 6 to 11 cycles with a sample-barcoded 5' primer and J-beta primers. From the 5' RACE reads, TCRdb called clonotypes with MiXCR, one entry per CDR3 protein. The data show some 1,800,000 distinct CDR3 sequences, about two fifths seen once. Sequences were obtained from blood. The origin of the receptors is a human donor in good health.

This clonotype was counted only a few times. This chain connects TRBV4-3 to TRBJ1-1; no firm D call. Trimming shortened V by 1 base and J by 1 base, and 19 bases separated the two germline ends. Germline values: CDR1 LGHNA, CDR2 YSLEER. The length of the CDR3 is 18 residues. The CDR3 here is CASSQVWDPGFANTEAFF. In DNA, the CDR3 is TGCGCCAGCAGCCAAGTATGGGATCCGGGATTCGCGAACACTGAAGCTTTCTTT.

The sample holds a few counts of this clonotype. This chain joins TRBV4-3 and TRBJ1-5; D is uncertain. The CDR3 is 17 residues long. With 0 bases removed from V and 4 bases from J, the gap between germline ends came to 16 bases. Looked up from germline, CDR1 is LGHNA and CDR2 is YSLEER. The chain's CDR3 is CASSQEYLGAGNQPQHF. CDR3 bases: TGCGCCAGCAGCCAAGAGTATCTAGGAGCGGGAAATCAGCCCCAGCATTTT.

The rearrangement links TRBV7-3 to TRBJ2-1, with D perhaps TRBD2 (7 bases). V was clipped by 2 bases and J by 2 bases, with 13 bases between them. The germline CDR1 and CDR2 sequences are SGHTA and FQGTGA. This CDR3 spans 16 amino acids. Here the CDR3 DNA reads TGTGCCAGCAGCTTACGTGGGGGGGCCGCCTACAATGAGCAGTTCTTC. Translation: CASSLRGGAAYNEQFF.

This chain uses TRBV20-1 with TRBJ2-1, with 10 nucleotides matching TRBD2. Germline-derived CDR1 and CDR2 are DFQATT and SNEGSKA (reference sequence). The CDR3 totals 16 residues. J was trimmed by 6 bases and V by 4 bases; bases with no gene match: 12. CDR3 in amino acids: CSAIRPSGGLPNEQFF. The CDR3 DNA follows: TGCAGTGCTATAAGACCTAGCGGGGGTTTACCCAATGAGCAGTTCTTC.

The table lists this clonotype with a few counts. The rearrangement uses TRBV20-1 and TRBJ2-3, with D unresolved. Looked up from germline, CDR1 is DFQATT and CDR2 is SNEGSKA (reference sequence). The V and J ends lost 8 bases and 2 bases respectively, with 14 bases between them. The CDR3 length is 13 residues. CDR3 bases: TGCAGTCTCGACTCGTCCTTCACAGATACGCAGTATTTT. Translated: CSLDSSFTDTQYF.

This clonotype was counted between two and nine times. A read error may explain this, as a much larger clone is one base away. The chain employs TRBV4-3 and TRBJ2-3; D tentatively fits TRBD1 or TRBD2 (5 bases each). Germline lookup yields CDR1 LGHNA and CDR2 YSLEER. Trimming left V 3 bases short and J 0 bases short, with 13 bases between. The length of the CDR3 is 16 residues. CDR3 in DNA: TGCGCCAGCAGCCAGACCTGGGACGGTAGCACAGATACGCAGTATTTT. Protein product: CASSQTWDGSTDTQYF.

This clonotype showed up just a few times. The chain joins TRBV10-3 to TRBJ2-6; 11 nucleotides match TRBD2. This CDR3 spans 17 amino acids. Trimming removed 6 bases from V and 2 bases from J; junction bases left unmatched: 6. Germline loops: CDR1 ENHRY, CDR2 SYGVKD. CDR3 region: CAIRQLAGDPGANVLTF. The CDR3 coding sequence is TGTGCCATCAGGCAACTAGCGGGGGACCCTGGGGCCAACGTCCTGACTTTC.

The V call is TRBV24-1, the J call TRBJ2-2; D unclear. The germline CDR1 and CDR2 sequences are KGHDR and SFDVKD. V was shortened by 4 bases and J by 3 bases, with 8 bases between the two germline ends. This CDR3 region has 14 residues. In DNA form, the CDR3 reads TGTGCCACCAGTGACCGGACCCACACCGGGGAGCTGTTTTTT. Translation gives CATSDRTHTGELFF.